Below are 19 T cell receptor beta chains sequenced from a single sample in a study of cytotoxic CD8 clonotypes in ibrutinib-treated CLL. The table came from immunoSEQ multiplex PCR; TCRdb's copy has only in-frame clones and leaves some out. The table includes some 46,000 clones, about 70% detected once. Here the sequenced sample was PBMCs, taken after 12 months of ibrutinib treatment. These receptors were obtained from a human donor with chronic lymphocytic leukemia.

The V gene is TRBV13, the J gene TRBJ1-3; D is possibly TRBD1 (6 bases). The CDR3 length is 17 residues. V lost 1 base and J lost 2, with 15 bases in between. Germline V lookup: CDR1 PRHDT, CDR2 FYEKMQ (reference sequence). As DNA, the CDR3 is TGTGCCAGCAGCTTAGCCTCCCTCAGGGGCGCTGGAAACACCATATATTTT. As protein: CASSLASLRGAGNTIYF.

This chain links TRBV19 with TRBJ2-3, with D possibly TRBD1 on 6 matching bases. Germline V gene sequence: CDR1 LNHDA, CDR2 SQIVND (reference sequence). V shed 3 bases and J shed 0 bases, with 10 bases lying between them. CDR3 length: 15 residues. Here the CDR3 DNA reads TGTGCCAGTAGTATGAGGGGGTTTAGCACAGATACGCAGTATTTT. Residues: CASSMRGFSTDTQYF.

The rearrangement links TRBV2 to TRBJ1-1; 7 nucleotides line up with TRBD1. Trimming at V came to 6 bases and at J to 4 bases, leaving 11 bases not matched to a gene. This CDR3 is 15 amino acids long. Germline values: CDR1 SNHLY, CDR2 FYNNEI. The DNA of the CDR3 is TGTGCCAGCAGGGGGAGACAGGGAGGGGGCACTGAAGCTTTCTTT. Residues: CASRGRQGGGTEAFF.

The chain employs TRBV9 and TRBJ1-4; tentative D call: TRBD1 (5 bases). Trimming stripped 4 bases from V and 0 bases from J, with 13 bases between. The CDR3 is 16 amino acids. Germline values: CDR1 SGDLS, CDR2 YYNGEE. The CDR3 loop reads CASSFGTGATNEKLFF. Here the CDR3 DNA reads TGTGCCAGCAGCTTCGGGACGGGCGCAACTAATGAAAAACTGTTTTTT. Variable domain in full (rest from reference TRBV9 and TRBJ1-4): DSGVTQTPKHLITATGQRVTLRCSPRSGDLSVYWYQQSLDQGLQFLIQYYNGEERAKGNILERFSAQQFPDLHSELNLSSLELGDSALYFCASSFGTGATNEKLFFGSGTQLSVL.

This clone was detected once. The chain couples TRBV7-8 to TRBJ1-1; D ambiguous. Looked up from germline, CDR1 is SGHVS and CDR2 is FQNEAQ. This CDR3 is 11 amino acids long. Trimming cost V 9 bases and J 9 bases, with 14 bases left between them. CDR3 in amino acids: CASMEWEKAFF. For the CDR3, the DNA is TGTGCCAGTATGGAGTGGGAAAAAGCTTTCTTT.

This sequence joins TRBV7-8 and TRBJ2-2; D might be TRBD2 (6 bases). CDR1 and CDR2 from the germline V gene are SGHVS and FQNEAQ. The CDR3 sequence is 15 residues long. Between the trimmed V and J ends, which lost 1 base and 7 bases, there was a span of 13 bases. CDR3 DNA: TGTGCCAGCAGCTTAGGACCCGGGGGTGACGGGGAGCTGTTTTTT. Translated: CASSLGPGGDGELFF. The complete variable domain, with remaining parts taken from reference TRBV7-8 and TRBJ2-2, reads GAGVSQSPRYKVAKRGQDVALRCDPISGHVSLFWYQQALGQGPEFLTYFQNEAQLDKSGLPSDRFFAERPEGSVSTLKIQRTQQEDSAVYLCASSLGPGGDGELFFGEGSRLTVL.

Comment on this clone: Mismatch with germline at one junction end may stem from a read error. The chain recombines TRBV4-1 with TRBJ1-5; D might be TRBD1 (5 bases). This CDR3 spans 16 amino acids. Looked up from germline, CDR1 is MGHRA and CDR2 is YSYEKL. For the CDR3, the DNA is TGCGCCAGCAGCCAAGAAGGGTGGGGGAGCAACCAGCCCCAGCATTTT. Amino acids: CASSQEGWGSNQPQHF.

V is TRBV29-1 and J is TRBJ2-7; 10 bases match TRBD2. The junction had 3 bases not matched to a gene; V was cut back by 7 bases and J by 0 bases. CDR1 and CDR2 from the germline V gene are SQVTM and ANQGSEA. This CDR3 comprises 13 residues. The CDR3 nucleotides read TGCAGCGCTAGCGGGGGCCCCTCCTACGAGCAGTACTTC. Translating it yields CSASGGPSYEQYF.

The rearrangement links TRBV19 to TRBJ1-6; 10 nucleotides agree with TRBD1. V lost 4 bases and J lost 10; bases outside the gene matches: 10. The CDR3 loop spans 16 amino acids. Germline CDR1 is LNHDA and CDR2 is SQIVND (reference sequence). Here the CDR3 reads CASSTFPGQGYSPLHF. DNA for the CDR3: TGTGCCAGTAGTACATTCCCGGGACAGGGGTACTCACCCCTCCACTTT.

The sample holds a few counts of this clone. The V call is TRBV10-3, the J call TRBJ2-2; 12 bases align to TRBD2. The germline V gene encodes CDR1 ENHRY and CDR2 SYGVKD. The CDR3 is 15 residues long. J was trimmed by 5 bases and V by 8 bases; bases with no gene match: 6. In DNA form, the CDR3 reads TGTGCCATCGATCCGACTAGCGGGGGAACCGGGGAGCTGTTTTTT. It is translated as CAIDPTSGGTGELFF.

The chain couples TRBV29-1 to TRBJ1-1; perhaps TRBD1 as D (6 bases). Between the trimmed V and J ends, which lost 5 bases and 4 bases, there was a span of 17 bases. CDR1 and CDR2 (germline): SQVTM, ANQGSEA. This CDR3 is built from 14 residues. The CDR3 loop reads CSVLGGRGSTEAFF. The CDR3 coding sequence is TGCAGCGTTCTAGGGGGAAGGGGGAGCACTGAAGCTTTCTTT.

This chain links TRBV6-4 with TRBJ1-1; no reliable D call. Trimming left V 2 bases short and J 4 bases short, with 8 bases between. This CDR3 spans 13 amino acids. From germline, CDR1 is MRHNA and CDR2 SNTAGT. CDR3 nucleotides: TGTGCCAGCAGTGACAAGGGATCCACTGAAGCTTTCTTT. This translates into CASSDKGSTEAFF.

A remark on this clone: At one end the junction does not follow the germline gene, possibly because of a read error. The chain links TRBV7-7 to TRBJ2-5, with a tentative D call TRBD1 (6 bases). Per the germline V gene, CDR1 is SSHAT and CDR2 is FNYEAQ (reference sequence). The CDR3 contains 16 residues. The CDR3 reads CASSLALGAKEETQYF. The CDR3 DNA reads as TGTGCTAGCAGCTTAGCTCTGGGGGCGAAGGAAGAGACCCAGTACTTC.

V and J are TRBV7-9 and TRBJ2-7; possible D gene TRBD1, 6 bases. V was shortened by 5 bases and J by 2 bases, with 19 bases between the two germline ends. The CDR3 consists of 16 residues. CDR1 SEHNR and CDR2 FQNEAQ come from the germline V gene (reference sequence). The CDR3 loop reads CASSPGSGRGTYEQYF. DNA for the CDR3: TGTGCCAGCAGCCCAGGGTCGGGCAGGGGCACCTACGAGCAGTACTTC.

V gene TRBV5-1 combines with J gene TRBJ1-2; 7 nucleotides agree with TRBD1. Unmatched junction bases numbered 9, after V lost 1 base and J lost 6 bases. The CDR3 is 15 residues long. Germline V gene sequence: CDR1 SGHRS, CDR2 YFSETQ. As DNA, the CDR3 is TGCGCCAGCAGCTTGATAGCAGGGGGTACGGATGGCTACACCTTC. Protein product: CASSLIAGGTDGYTF.

The J gene is TRBJ2-3, the V gene TRBV15; no firm D call. Germline V lookup: CDR1 LNHNV, CDR2 YYDKDF (reference sequence). V was trimmed by 6 bases and J by 5 bases, leaving 15 bases between them. The CDR3 is 14 residues long. CDR3 loop: CATRGRPPKDTQYF. DNA for the CDR3: TGTGCCACCAGAGGACGGCCTCCGAAAGATACGCAGTATTTT.

This chain uses TRBV29-1 with TRBJ2-4, with D perhaps TRBD2 (5 bases). The CDR3 loop spans 13 amino acids. V was shortened by 4 bases and J by 3 bases, with 10 bases between the two germline ends. Per the germline V gene, CDR1 is SQVTM and CDR2 is ANQGSEA. In DNA, the CDR3 is TGCAGCGTTGGTGCTAGCAGCAAAAACATTCAGTACTTC. Residues: CSVGASSKNIQYF.

This clone was seen once. The V call is TRBV6-5, the J call TRBJ2-1; TRBD2 agrees at 9 bases. With 7 bases clipped from V and 2 bases from J, the junction kept 3 bases outside the gene matches. The CDR3 consists of 14 residues. Germline V CDR1 and CDR2: MNHEY, SVGAGI. CDR3 sequence: CASNGGGAYNEQFF. The CDR3 coding sequence is TGTGCCAGCAACGGCGGGGGGGCCTACAATGAGCAGTTCTTC.

This chain uses TRBV4-1 with TRBJ1-3, with D possibly TRBD1 on 5 matching bases. V gave up 0 bases and J gave up 4 bases, with 19 bases separating them. CDR3 length: 18 amino acids. Per the germline V gene, CDR1 is MGHRA and CDR2 is YSYEKL. CDR3 DNA sequence: TGCGCCAGCAGCCAAGATCTAGAGGACAAGTCTTTGGGAAACACCATATATTTT. Amino acid sequence: CASSQDLEDKSLGNTIYF.